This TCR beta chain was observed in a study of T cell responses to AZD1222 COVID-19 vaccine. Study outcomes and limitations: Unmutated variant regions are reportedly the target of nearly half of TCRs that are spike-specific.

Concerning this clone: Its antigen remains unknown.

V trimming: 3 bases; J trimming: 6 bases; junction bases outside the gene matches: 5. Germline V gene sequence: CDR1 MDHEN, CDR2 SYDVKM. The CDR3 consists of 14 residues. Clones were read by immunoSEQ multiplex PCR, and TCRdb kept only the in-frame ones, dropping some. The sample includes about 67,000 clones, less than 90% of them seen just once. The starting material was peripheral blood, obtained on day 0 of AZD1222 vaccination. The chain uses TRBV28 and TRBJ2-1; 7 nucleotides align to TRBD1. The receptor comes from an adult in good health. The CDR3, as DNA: TGTGCCAGCAGTTTGGTAGGGGGCCGCAATGAGCAGTTCTTC. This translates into CASSLVGGRNEQFF.